The rows below give T cell receptor beta chains drawn from one sample of a study of blood T cell repertoires in COVID-19. Profiled with immunoSEQ multiplex PCR; TCRdb holds only in-frame clones, not every one. The table includes 270,000 or so clones, about 86% detected once. What was sequenced was peripheral blood. These receptors all come from a woman aged 25 to 39 with COVID-19, enrolled during active disease. Both conserved end residues are part of each CDR3. D genes are given only for firm matches. A clone size is listed for some rows: how often the clone was seen (once, few, many), or a class if it is expanded.

-,TRBJ1-1,-,TRBV24-1,CATRGGAGFGAEAFF,TGTGCCACCAGGGGCGGGGCCGGGTTTGGAGCTGAAGCTTTCTTT
-,TRBJ1-1,-,TRBV11-2,CASSLGGGNTEAFF,TGTGCCAGCAGCTTAGGGGGCGGAAACACTGAAGCTTTCTTT
-,TRBJ2-6,TRBD1,TRBV2,CASGGQGTSGANVLTF,TGTGCCAGCGGTGGACAGGGAACATCTGGGGCCAACGTCCTGACTTTC
-,TRBJ2-3,-,TRBV11-2,CASSLGQSGSSTDTQYF,TGTGCCAGCAGCTTGGGACAATCAGGCTCTAGCACAGATACGCAGTATTTT
-,TRBJ2-1,TRBD2,TRBV7-7,CASTFGWGGPQHNEQFF,TGTGCCAGCACGTTTGGGTGGGGGGGTCCCCAACACAATGAGCAGTTCTTC
-,TRBJ1-1,-,TRBV11-2,CASSPSGGGTEAFF,TGTGCCAGCAGCCCCAGTGGCGGAGGCACTGAAGCTTTCTTT
few,TRBJ2-7,-,TRBV24-1,CATSAPGDEQYF,TGTGCCACCAGTGCCCCCGGGGACGAGCAGTACTTC
-,TRBJ1-2,-,TRBV13,CASTTGTTHNYGYTF,TGTGCCAGCACCACCGGGACAACTCATAACTATGGCTACACCTTC
-,TRBJ2-1,-,TRBV25-1,CASSESVVTYNEQFF,TGTGCCAGCAGTGAATCGGTAGTTACCTACAATGAGCAGTTCTTC
-,TRBJ1-1,-,TRBV11-2,CASSLVAINTEAFF,TGTGCCAGCAGCTTAGTTGCGATCAACACTGAAGCTTTCTTT
-,TRBJ2-4,-,TRBV12-3/TRBV12-4,CASSASSIQYF,TGTGCCAGCAGTGCGAGTAGCATTCAGTACTTC
-,TRBJ1-5,-,TRBV6-5,CASSYDGQPNQPQHF,TGTGCCAGCAGTTACGACGGACAGCCGAATCAGCCCCAGCATTTT
-,TRBJ1-4,TRBD1,TRBV18,CASSPPDRVWEKLFF,TGTGCCAGCTCACCACCGGACAGGGTGTGGGAAAAACTGTTTTTT
once,TRBJ1-2,-,TRBV27,CASSFKPGQYYGYTF,TGTGCCAGCAGTTTCAAACCAGGACAGTACTATGGCTACACCTTC
-,TRBJ1-4,TRBD1,TRBV6-5,CASTSPGTGGLKLFF,TGTGCCAGCACCTCCCCCGGGACAGGAGGTCTGAAACTGTTTTTT
-,TRBJ2-7,-,TRBV10-2,CATRDYEQYF,TGCGCCACCCGAGACTACGAGCAGTACTTC
-,TRBJ1-2,TRBD1,TRBV12-3/TRBV12-4,CASSQDRDYGYTF,TGTGCCAGCAGCCAGGACAGGGACTATGGCTACACCTTC
-,TRBJ2-7,TRBD2,TRBV3-1/TRBV3-2,CASSHTVAGGPFRVEQYF,TGTGCCAGCAGCCACACGGTAGCGGGGGGTCCGTTTAGGGTCGAGCAGTACTTC
-,TRBJ2-3,TRBD2,TRBV4-1,CASSQDRLASGGRDTQYF,TGCGCCAGCAGCCAAGACCGCTTGGCTAGCGGGGGGAGAGATACGCAGTATTTT
-,TRBJ2-7,-,TRBV10-3,CAISESVAGHEQYF,TGTGCCATCAGTGAGTCAGTGGCAGGGCACGAGCAGTACTTC
-,TRBJ2-3,TRBD1,TRBV27,CASSLSNLGQPTDTQYF,TGTGCCAGCAGTTTATCGAACCTGGGACAGCCCACAGATACGCAGTATTTT
-,TRBJ1-1,-,TRBV6-5,CAVGVNTEAFF,TGTGCTGTAGGGGTGAACACTGAAGCTTTCTTT
-,TRBJ1-6,TRBD1,TRBV27,CASSLYRGYNSPLHF,TGTGCCAGCAGTTTATACAGGGGCTATAATTCACCCCTCCACTTT
-,TRBJ2-7,-,TRBV11-2,CASSPGGIPSSYEQYF,TGTGCCAGCAGCCCAGGCGGGATCCCAAGCTCCTACGAGCAGTACTTC